The sequence of this T cell receptor beta chain was determined in a study of CD8+CD57+ T cells in acquired aplastic anemia. For the study at large: Mean yield of DNA from sorted CD4+ and CD8+ cells was 3 to 3.5 ug.

Overall study findings and caveats: CD8+ Simpson's diversity showed no significant patient-control difference. The same twenty-nine CD8+ CDR3 sequences occurred in patients and in controls.

Investigators profiled TCR beta VDJ and CDR3 from genomic DNA template. MiXCR was run by TCRdb on the reads, yielding one entry per CDR3 protein. There are 160,000 or so distinct CDR3 sequences in the sample; 60% to 80% occur only once, and 45% to 60% lies in the top ten. By flow cytometry, patients selected for sequencing had shown an expansion of CD8+CD57+ cells. Patients were therapy-naive when their blood was sampled. A word on this clonotype: What it binds is not known.

This clonotype was sampled from a human donor with aplastic anemia. Sequencing used sorted CD4+, CD8+, or CD8+CD57+ T cells (not recorded which) from PBMCs.

CDR3 protein: CASSLERSTDEQYF. DNA for the CDR3: TGCGCCAGCAGCTTGGAGCGGTCCACCGACGAGCAGTACTTC. The chain recombines TRBV5-1 with TRBJ2-7, with a tentative D call TRBD2 (5 bases). This CDR3 has 14 amino acids. CDR1 and CDR2 from the germline V gene are SGHRS and YFSETQ. V gave up 0 bases and J gave up 5 bases, with 12 bases separating them.